Sequencing of this T cell receptor beta chain was carried out in a study of T cell responses to AZD1222 COVID-19 vaccine. The CDR3 has 15 residues. Germline trimming cut 4 bases from V and 9 bases from J; bases unmatched to any gene: 8. Germline lookup yields CDR1 SGDLS and CDR2 YYNGEE. TCRdb's table, derived via immunoSEQ multiplex PCR, lists solely in-frame clones and lacks some. The sample consists of tens of thousands of clones, under 85% of them appearing once. Study conclusions and caveats: Possibly, clonal diversity was underestimated; donors were largely white British and included more females.

Comments on this clone: Its antigen is unknown.

V gene TRBV9 combines with J gene TRBJ2-1; 12 bases align to TRBD2. Sample: peripheral blood, taken on day 0 of MenACWY control vaccination. The clonotype originates from an adult in good health. CDR3 nucleotide sequence: TGTGCCAGCAGCCCTAGCGGGAGGGCTCAGGCTGAGCAGTTCTTC. Translation gives CASSPSGRAQAEQFF.